This T cell receptor beta chain was found in a study of T cell repertoires in cytomegalovirus infection. Background on the study: An indication of both CMV infection and matching HLA type came from public TCR beta signatures. Study results and limitations: There were HLA-C-restricted CMV-specific TCR beta clonotypes dominating the ex vivo response. Cumulative frequency of public TCR beta families picked out carriers of CMV plus the relevant HLA.

Germline loops: CDR1 LNHDA, CDR2 SQIVND (reference sequence). V lost 8 bases and J lost 6, with 8 bases in between. The CDR3 runs 11 residues. TCRdb itself ran the reads through MiXCR, one entry per CDR3 protein. The sample holds hundreds of thousands of distinct CDR3 sequences; around 32% are singletons and the top ten take over 11%. To note about this clonotype: Its antigen is unidentified.

This chain uses TRBV19 with TRBJ2-1; D is undetermined. The sequencing here drew on cultured CD8+ T cells from PBMCs, taken from culture after CMV antigen stimulation. This TCR was sampled from a human donor in good health (CMV status not recorded). Some clones in this sample may be carry-over from other donors' samples. CDR3 DNA sequence: TGTGCCAGTGCCGGAGCCAATGAGCAGTTCTTC. Protein sequence: CASAGANEQFF.